This T cell receptor beta chain originates from a study of neurological immune-mediated disorders. TCRdb analysed the 5' RACE reads with MiXCR anew, one entry per CDR3 protein. Counted here are under 45,000 distinct CDR3 sequences, 3.5% to 4.5% occurring once; the ten biggest clones make up approximately 2.2%. This clonotype came up many times. Its antigen is currently unknown. Whole-study results and caveats: The multiple sclerosis repertoire cluster was not associated with any clinical or MRI feature. Levels of TCR clonal expansion peaked in HTLV-1-associated myelopathy and reached their lowest in multiple sclerosis, under those of healthy controls.

This clonotype was sampled from a man aged 25-40 years with multiple sclerosis. Source material: PBMCs.

CDR3 in DNA: TGTGCCAGCAGGGGCGACATTCGCGGTAACTATGGCTACACCTTC. Its protein is CASRGDIRGNYGYTF. The chain employs TRBV12-3 or TRBV12-4 and TRBJ1-2; D not certain. With 6 bases removed from V and 1 base from J, the gap between germline ends came to 15 bases. The CDR3 totals 15 residues.